The 10 T cell receptor beta chains below were found in one sample sequenced in a study of Ad26.COV2.S vaccination and SARS-CoV-2 variants. The method was immunoSEQ multiplex PCR; TCRdb's version includes in-frame clones alone and lacks a portion of them. The top ten clones hold roughly 3.5% of a sample with some 350,000 clones, about 85% of them seen once. As to treatment: 15 to 20 received Ad26.COV2.S at low or high dose, single or two shots; about 5 received placebo; per-sample allocation not given. Sampling was performed 63 days after the first vaccine or placebo injection. Here the sequenced sample was peripheral blood, taken in a trial of Ad26.COV2.S vaccine versus placebo. Receptor source: a person between 18 and 60 years old who received the Ad26.COV2.S COVID-19 vaccine or a placebo.

The chain uses TRBV7-2 and TRBJ2-2; D call uncertain. The V end lost 0 bases, the J end lost 2 bases, and 4 bases lay between the germline ends. The germline gives CDR1 SGHTA, CDR2 FQGNSA. CDR3 length: 14 residues. The CDR3 loop reads CASSLALNTGELFF. The CDR3 nucleotides are TGTGCCAGCAGCTTAGCCCTTAACACCGGGGAGCTGTTTTTT. The variable domain in full, with the rest retrieved from reference TRBV7-2 and TRBJ2-2, is GAGVSQSPSNKVTEKGKDVELRCDPISGHTALYWYRQSLGQGLEFLIYFQGNSAPDKSGLPSDRFSAERTGGSVSTLTIQRTQQEDSAVYLCASSLALNTGELFFGEGSRLTVL.

This clone was recorded once. This chain joins TRBV20-1 and TRBJ2-2, with TRBD1 as a possible D gene (6 bases). The CDR3 extends over 14 amino acids. Germline values: CDR1 DFQATT, CDR2 SNEGSKA (reference sequence). Trimming cost V 3 bases and J 2 bases, with 10 bases left between them. CDR3 loop: CSASRRGNTGELFF. In DNA, the CDR3 is TGCAGTGCTAGTCGCAGGGGAAACACCGGGGAGCTGTTTTTT.

The V call is TRBV19, the J call TRBJ2-5; tentative D call: TRBD1 (5 bases). Germline CDR1 and CDR2: LNHDA and SQIVND (reference sequence). CDR3 size: 15 residues. V dropped 0 bases and J dropped 1 base, with 9 bases sitting between them. The CDR3 loop reads CASSIDLDTQETQYF. In DNA form, the CDR3 reads TGTGCCAGTAGTATAGACCTGGACACCCAAGAGACCCAGTACTTC.

J is TRBJ2-7 and V is TRBV7-9, with 9 bases that match TRBD2. Trimming cost V 1 base and J 3 bases; bases outside gene matches: 7. CDR3 length: 16 amino acids. Germline V CDR1 and CDR2: SEHNR, FQNEAQ (reference sequence). The CDR3: CASSLGSSGAHYEQYF. CDR3 in DNA: TGTGCCAGCAGCTTAGGGTCTAGCGGGGCCCACTACGAGCAGTACTTC.

The chain recombines TRBV12-3 or TRBV12-4 with TRBJ2-1; 7 nucleotides match TRBD2. The V and J ends lost 6 bases and 14 bases, in that order; junction bases with no gene match: 13. The CDR3 contains 13 residues. The CDR3 loop reads CASSLHGGGGEFF. As DNA, the CDR3 is TGTGCCAGCAGCCTGCATGGTGGGGGAGGGGAGTTCTTC.

The gene calls are TRBV28 and TRBJ2-7; D gene uncertain. The CDR3 loop spans 10 amino acids. Germline V gene sequence: CDR1 MDHEN, CDR2 SYDVKM. Trimming took 3 bases from V and 5 from J, leaving 2 bases between them. CDR3 amino acids: CASSFHEQYF. The CDR3 nucleotides read TGTGCCAGCAGTTTCCACGAGCAGTACTTC.

The chain joins TRBV29-1 to TRBJ2-1; D remains unclear. Per the germline V gene, CDR1 is SQVTM and CDR2 is ANQGSEA. V shed 6 bases and J shed 0 bases, with 3 bases lying between them. This CDR3 spans 11 amino acids. CDR3 nucleotide sequence: TGCAGCGTCAGCTCCTACAATGAGCAGTTCTTC. Translating it yields CSVSSYNEQFF.

Note on this clone: Other DNA variants within this sample encode the same CDR3. J is TRBJ2-5 and V is TRBV5-1; the match to TRBD1 covers 9 bases. There are 15 residues in the CDR3. Germline assignment: CDR1 SGHRS and CDR2 YFSETQ. V lost 1 base and J lost 1; bases outside the gene matches: 2. CDR3 loop: CASSLWGQGQETQYF. The CDR3 bases are TGCGCCAGCAGCTTGTGGGGACAGGGCCAAGAGACCCAGTACTTC.

CDR3 sequence: CASSLSESYTEAFF. The DNA of the CDR3 is TGTGCCAGCAGTTTATCGGAGTCGTACACTGAAGCTTTCTTT. The chain links TRBV27 to TRBJ1-1, with no clear D. Germline CDR1 is MNHEY and CDR2 is SMNVEV (reference sequence). V lost 0 bases and J 3 bases, leaving 8 bases between the germline ends. There are 14 residues in the CDR3.

The chain uses TRBV5-1 and TRBJ2-7, with 11 positions matching TRBD1. The CDR3 consists of 15 residues. Germline V lookup: CDR1 SGHRS, CDR2 YFSETQ. Trimming removed 4 bases from V and 2 bases from J; junction bases left unmatched: 5. The chain's CDR3 is CASSLRDRGTYEQYF. The CDR3 DNA reads TGCGCCAGCAGCCTTCGGGACAGGGGGACCTACGAGCAGTACTTC.